The text below deals with one T cell receptor (beta chain). The data are from a study of control samples from healthy donors and cancer patients. TCRdb's table, derived via immunoSEQ multiplex PCR, lists solely in-frame clones and lacks some. In the table there are about 94,000 clones, about nine tenths of which are singletons. CDR3 length equals 14 residues. Germline CDR1 and CDR2: PRHDT and FYEKMQ (reference sequence). V lost 4 bases, J lost 1 base, and 10 bases lay in between. The rearrangement links TRBV13 to TRBJ1-1, with D possibly being TRBD1 (6 bases). This clonotype was obtained from a woman in her late teens or twenties in good health. The sample comprised blood. CDR3 bases: TGTGCCAGCAGCTCTTCAGGGGAGAACACTGAAGCTTTCTTT. It is translated as CASSSSGENTEAFF.